A few counts support the clone carrying this TCR beta chain. From RNA transcripts, TCR beta CDR3 regions were amplified. The HTBI primer set was used in a first-round RT-PCR of the TCR CDR3. MiXCR, run by TCRdb on the multiplex PCR reads, gives a single entry per CDR3 protein. The sample has under 550,000 distinct CDR3 sequences; approximately 13% are singletons. Out of 10 ml of fresh peripheral blood came the PBMCs. V shed 2 bases and J shed 7 bases, with 5 bases lying between them. The CDR3 runs 11 residues. Per the germline V gene, CDR1 is SGHNT and CDR2 is YYREEE (reference sequence). The data were obtained in a study of T cells in Graves' hyperthyroidism and ophthalmopathy. Background on the study: Peripheral blood was acquired at first diagnosis, ahead of any therapy whatsoever.

The specimen was blood. The chain joins TRBV5-4 to TRBJ2-3, with a weak D call TRBD2 (5 bases). This sequence originates from a woman aged 18-35 years with Graves' hyperthyroidism. The CDR3 protein is CASSFGNTQYF. The CDR3 nucleotides read TGTGCCAGCAGCTTCGGGAATACGCAGTATTTT.